Described below is a single T cell receptor (beta chain) sequence and its context. Repertoires were generated with immunoSEQ multiplex PCR, while TCRdb's copy carries only in-frame clones and drops some. The sample records around 2,000,000 clones, roughly 95% being singletons. This record belongs to a study of shared clonotypes between healthy human individuals. The V end lost 2 bases, the J end lost 8 bases, and 6 bases lay between the germline ends. Germline CDR1 MNHNS, CDR2 SASEGT. There are 11 residues in the CDR3. Terminally differentiated effector memory CD45RA+ cells were excluded by CCR7 positive selection of CD45RO-negative cells.

This TCR derives from a man aged 18 to 30 in good health. The specimen was naive CD8+ T cells sorted from blood. The V call is TRBV6-1, the J call TRBJ1-1; no definite D call. The CDR3 nucleotides read TGTGCCAGCAGTGAACGGAAGGAAGCTTTCTTT. It encodes CASSERKEAFF.